The 16 T cell receptor beta chains listed next were all sequenced from one sample in a study of cytomegalovirus exposure and HLA in healthy donors. 13 Jbeta primers and 60 Vbeta primers were used for the PCR. Libraries were prepared by immunoSEQ multiplex PCR; TCRdb keeps only in-frame clonotypes and omits some of them. The table lists about 190,000 clones, about 85% of them singletons, with 1% in the top ten. Sequenced input: PBMCs. All receptors come from a boy younger than 10 in good health and CMV-seronegative.

The chain combines TRBV4-2 with TRBJ2-3, with 8 bases that match TRBD2. J was trimmed by 12 bases and V by 1 base; bases with no gene match: 6. This CDR3 region has 13 residues. The germline CDR1 and CDR2 sequences are LGHNA and YNFKEQ. DNA for the CDR3: TGTGCCAGCAGCCAAGGGGCGGGACTAGTCCAGTATTTT. It codes for CASSQGAGLVQYF.

This clone has more than one count but fewer than ten. This chain joins TRBV19 and TRBJ2-1; 8 bases align to TRBD2. The CDR3 runs 17 residues. Per germline, CDR1 LNHDA and CDR2 SQIVND (reference sequence). V dropped 5 bases and J dropped 0; count of bases not matched to a gene: 9. The CDR3 loop reads CASSPLEAGVSYNEQFF. The CDR3 bases are TGTGCCAGTAGTCCGCTCGAAGCGGGGGTCTCCTACAATGAGCAGTTCTTC.

This clone was recorded once. The chain recombines TRBV10-3 with TRBJ2-7, with 9 bases identical to TRBD2. The CDR3 runs 15 residues. V trimming: 3 bases; J trimming: 4 bases; junction bases outside the gene matches: 7. Germline V gives CDR1 ENHRY, CDR2 SYGVKD. CDR3 DNA sequence: TGTGCCATCAGTGACTGGACTAGCGAGGTGTACGAGCAGTACTTC. Protein product: CAISDWTSEVYEQYF.

The rearrangement joins TRBV28 to TRBJ2-7; a possible D gene is TRBD1 (6 bases). The germline gives CDR1 MDHEN, CDR2 SYDVKM. The V and J ends lost 5 bases and 7 bases respectively, with 21 bases between them. This CDR3 is 15 amino acids long. The CDR3 nucleotides are TGTGCCAGCAGTCCTCCGATGGGGGCGCAGCGGGAGCAGTACTTC. Translating it yields CASSPPMGAQREQYF.

To note about this clone: Other DNA sequences from this sample encode an identical CDR3 as well. The rearrangement joins TRBV19 to TRBJ1-4; maybe TRBD1 (5 bases). This CDR3 has 13 residues. Germline loops: CDR1 LNHDA, CDR2 SQIVND (reference sequence). Trimming shortened V by 9 bases and J by 3 bases, and 11 bases separated the two germline ends. CDR3 bases: TGTGCCAGCTCCCGACAGCCTAATGAAAAACTGTTTTTT. It encodes CASSRQPNEKLFF.

The chain has TRBV7-9 and TRBJ1-1, with unresolved D. Germline V lookup: CDR1 SEHNR, CDR2 FQNEAQ (reference sequence). This CDR3 contains 15 residues. Trimming left V 0 bases short and J 0 bases short, with 8 bases between. The CDR3 is CASSLAWQLNTEAFF. CDR3 in DNA: TGTGCCAGCAGCTTAGCGTGGCAGTTGAACACTGAAGCTTTCTTT.

The chain carries TRBV5-1 and TRBJ2-1; D may be TRBD2 (5 bases). Trimming took off 0 bases at V and 9 bases at J, with 13 bases between the two ends. The CDR3 has 14 residues. Germline CDR1 reads SGHRS; CDR2 reads YFSETQ. CDR3 DNA: TGCGCCAGCAGCTTGGAATGGTCTGGGAGTGAGCAGTTCTTC. This gives the protein CASSLEWSGSEQFF.

This clone was seen once. V is TRBV5-6 and J is TRBJ1-4; no reliable D call. V was shortened by 4 bases and J by 7 bases, with 17 bases between the two germline ends. Germline assignment: CDR1 SGHDT and CDR2 YYEEEE. CDR3 length equals 15 residues. CDR3 sequence: CASSPYLGLGEKLFF. As DNA, the CDR3 is TGTGCCAGCAGCCCCTATCTGGGCTTGGGTGAAAAACTGTTTTTT.

This chain connects TRBV30 to TRBJ1-6, with TRBD1 matching 8 bases. This CDR3 region has 15 residues. CDR1 is GTSNPN and CDR2 is SVGIG in the germline V gene (reference sequence). V lost 3 bases and J lost 10; bases outside the gene matches: 11. In DNA, the CDR3 is TGTGCCTGGAGCGGTGACAGGGGAAGCTTCTCACCCCTCCACTTT. Encoded protein: CAWSGDRGSFSPLHF.

This clone came up a few times. The same CDR3 is also encoded by other DNA sequences in this sample. The V call is TRBV6-1, the J call TRBJ1-4, with 7 nucleotides matching TRBD1. Germline CDR1 reads MNHNS; CDR2 reads SASEGT. V shed 6 bases and J 3 bases; nucleotides not matched to a gene: 4. This CDR3 contains 14 residues. CDR3 sequence (DNA): TGTGCCAGCAGGCTCACAGGGGCTAATGAAAAACTGTTTTTT. This sequence encodes CASRLTGANEKLFF.

This clone was seen only a few times. The CDR3 nucleotides are TGTGCCAGCAGCCCCGCCAGGGTTGGGACCGGGGAGCTGTTTTTT. Its translation is CASSPARVGTGELFF. J is TRBJ2-2 and V is TRBV7-9; possible D gene TRBD1, 5 bases. Germline loops: CDR1 SEHNR, CDR2 FQNEAQ (reference sequence). V shed 5 bases and J shed 5 bases, with 15 bases lying between them. This CDR3 spans 15 amino acids.

V is TRBV28 and J is TRBJ2-3; 12 bases line up with TRBD2. Germline CDR1 is MDHEN and CDR2 is SYDVKM. The CDR3 totals 16 residues. Trimming cost V 5 bases and J 4 bases; bases outside gene matches: 7. CDR3 DNA sequence: TGTGCCAGCAGTCCGCCGACTAGCGGGAGCCCAGATACGCAGTATTTT. Protein: CASSPPTSGSPDTQYF. The whole variable domain, remainder taken from reference TRBV28 and TRBJ2-3, is DVKVTQSSRYLVKRTGEKVFLECVQDMDHENMFWYRQDPGLGLRLIYFSYDVKMKEKGDIPEGYSVSREKKERFSLILESASTNQTSMYLCASSPPTSGSPDTQYFGPGTRLTVL.

The V and J genes are TRBV27 and TRBJ1-5; 9 nucleotides agree with TRBD1. The CDR3 has 15 amino acids. In germline, CDR1 is MNHEY, CDR2 SMNVEV (reference sequence). The V and J ends lost 5 bases and 0 bases, in that order; junction bases with no gene match: 2. The CDR3 DNA reads TGTGCCAGCAGTCTGACAGGGGGTAGCAATCAGCCCCAGCATTTT. It encodes CASSLTGGSNQPQHF.

This clone was found a few times. V is TRBV2 and J is TRBJ2-3; 12 nucleotides line up with TRBD1. With 6 bases clipped from V and 1 base from J, the junction kept 2 bases outside the gene matches. CDR3 length: 15 amino acids. Germline V lookup: CDR1 SNHLY, CDR2 FYNNEI. This CDR3 reads CASSRDRGRTDTQYF. The CDR3 nucleotides are TGTGCCAGCAGCCGGGACAGGGGGCGCACAGATACGCAGTATTTT.

The CDR3 bases are TGTGCCAGCTCACCATACAGCGGGGTCACCGGGGAGCTGTTTTTT. This codes for CASSPYSGVTGELFF. The chain has TRBV18 and TRBJ2-2; TRBD2 agrees at 7 bases. Germline lookup yields CDR1 KGHSH and CDR2 LQKENI. The V gene end was trimmed by 2 bases and the J gene end by 4 bases; junction bases not matched to a gene: 4. The CDR3 spans 15 residues.

V is TRBV6-1 and J is TRBJ1-6; maybe TRBD1 (6 bases). CDR1 and CDR2 from the germline V gene are MNHNS and SASEGT. V was clipped by 5 bases and J by 5 bases, with 13 bases between them. The CDR3 loop spans 15 amino acids. DNA for the CDR3: TGTGCCAGCAGTCCTAGGCGACAGGATAATTCACCCCTCCACTTT. This translates into CASSPRRQDNSPLHF.